This is a list of T cell receptor beta chains from one sample in a study of graft-versus-host responses after intestinal transplantation. Profiled with immunoSEQ multiplex PCR; TCRdb holds only in-frame clones, not every one. The sample has 35,000 to 50,000 clones, over 90% seen once. These receptors have no identified antigens. The sample in question was unstimulated CD8+ T cells sorted from spleen or lymph node cells, obtained before transplant. These TCRs come from a human donor who was the organ donor for an intestinal transplant. Both conserved end residues are part of each CDR3. The D gene is left open where the match is weak. Only some rows state a clone size, as once, few, many or a class for expanded clones.

NA | TRBD1 | TRBJ1-4 | TRBV19 | TGTGCCAGTAGTATTTGGGCAGGGGGCGACGGAAAACTGTTTTTT | CASSIWAGGDGKLFF
NA | NA | TRBJ2-7 | TRBV10-3 | TGTGCCATCAGTGAGTCCCCGAGGGACGAGCAGTACTTC | CAISESPRDEQYF
NA | TRBD1 | TRBJ2-7 | TRBV30 | TGTGCCTGGAGTGCGACAGGGTACGAGCAGTACTTC | CAWSATGYEQYF
NA | NA | TRBJ1-1 | TRBV5-1 | TGCGCCAGCAGCAGCCGGGACTACTGGACTGAAGCTTTCTTT | CASSSRDYWTEAFF
few | NA | TRBJ1-1 | TRBV2 | TGTGCCAGCAGTGATTCGGGGAGCCTGGCTCCTGAAGCTTTCTTT | CASSDSGSLAPEAFF
NA | NA | TRBJ1-5 | TRBV2 | TGTGCCAGCTCTTTGCGGGGTAGCAATCAGCCCCAGCATTTT | CASSLRGSNQPQHF
few | TRBD1 | TRBJ1-2 | TRBV6-1 | TGTGCCAGCAGTGAAGGACAGGGGGACCGCTATGGCTACACCTTC | CASSEGQGDRYGYTF
NA | NA | TRBJ2-1 | TRBV7-8 | TGTGCCAGCAGCTTAGGGGCGGGCCTCTCCTACAATGAGCAGTTCTTC | CASSLGAGLSYNEQFF
NA | TRBD1 | TRBJ1-3 | TRBV6-5 | TGTGCCAGCAGTCCGGGGACAGGGGGCAGAAACACCATATATTTT | CASSPGTGGRNTIYF
once | NA | TRBJ1-5 | TRBV19 | TGTGCCAGTAGTCCCTCGGACGGATATAGCAATCAGCCCCAGCATTTT | CASSPSDGYSNQPQHF
NA | NA | TRBJ2-7 | TRBV5-4 | TGTGCCAGCAGCTCCCTCGACGGTGGCTACGAGCAGTACTTC | CASSSLDGGYEQYF
NA | TRBD2 | TRBJ2-2 | TRBV2 | TGTGCCAGCAGTGGGGAATCGACTAGCGGGGTTCTATCCGGGGAGCTGTTTTTT | CASSGESTSGVLSGELFF
once | NA | TRBJ1-1 | TRBV27 | TGTGCCAGCAGTCCGGACGGCACTGAAGCTTTCTTT | CASSPDGTEAFF
NA | NA | TRBJ1-1 | TRBV6-5 | TGTGCCAGCAGTTACGCGGGCACTGAAGCTTTCTTT | CASSYAGTEAFF
NA | TRBD1 | TRBJ2-2 | TRBV27 | TGTGCCAGCAGTTCAAACCTCGGACAGGGAAGGGGTTGGATCACCGGGGAGCTGTTTTTT | CASSSNLGQGRGWITGELFF
NA | TRBD2 | TRBJ2-7 | TRBV4-3 | TGCGCCAGCAGCCAAGATTATAAAGCGGGGGCCCCCTACGAGCAGTACTTC | CASSQDYKAGAPYEQYF
NA | NA | TRBJ1-2 | TRBV27 | TGTGCCAGCAGCCCCCGGGGGCGCGGCTATGGCTACACCTTC | CASSPRGRGYGYTF
NA | TRBD2 | TRBJ2-1 | TRBV27 | TGTGCCAGCAGTTTATCGGCTGGGCTAGCGGGGGGGCAATCCTACAATGAGCAGTTCTTC | CASSLSAGLAGGQSYNEQFF
NA | NA | TRBJ1-1 | TRBV6-5 | TGTGCCAGCAGTCTTCAAGGGGGGGCCGAAGCTTTCTTT | CASSLQGGAEAFF
NA | NA | TRBJ2-7 | TRBV5-6 | TGTGCCAGCAGCTTACCTAAATCCGAGCAGTACTTC | CASSLPKSEQYF
NA | TRBD1 | TRBJ2-1 | TRBV2 | TGTGCCAGCCGAAAGACCAGGGGGTTTACGATACACAATGAGCAGTTCTTC | CASRKTRGFTIHNEQFF
NA | NA | TRBJ2-7 | TRBV19 | TGTGCCAGTACGCCCGGGGAATCCTACGAGCAGTACTTC | CASTPGESYEQYF
NA | NA | TRBJ1-1 | TRBV4-3 | TGCGCCAGCAGCCAAGATGGATACACTGAAGCTTTCTTT | CASSQDGYTEAFF
NA | TRBD2 | TRBJ2-3 | TRBV23-1 | TGCGCCAGCAGTCAATCACTAGCGGGGGCAGATACGCAGTATTTT | CASSQSLAGADTQYF
NA | TRBD2 | TRBJ2-7 | TRBV2 | TGTGCCAGCAGTGGGGGGACTAGCGGGGGAGATGTCTACGAGCAGTACTTC | CASSGGTSGGDVYEQYF
NA | TRBD1 | TRBJ1-4 | TRBV6-6 | TGTGCCAGCAGTTACTCCCGGGACAGGACTAATGAAAAACTGTTTTTT | CASSYSRDRTNEKLFF
NA | TRBD1 | TRBJ1-2 | TRBV27 | TGTGCCAGCAGCCCCGGGACAGGGGTGGGAGGCTACACCTTC | CASSPGTGVGGYTF
NA | NA | TRBJ1-3 | TRBV7-2 | TGTGCCAGCAGCTTAGGCCGCGCCGACTCTGGAAACACCATATATTTT | CASSLGRADSGNTIYF
NA | NA | TRBJ2-3 | TRBV28 | TGTGCCAGCAGTTTATCATCGGGTGAATCCACAGATACGCAGTATTTT | CASSLSSGESTDTQYF
NA | NA | TRBJ2-5 | TRBV7-2 | TGTGCCAGCAGCTTGGCAGATGACCAAGAGACCCAGTACTTC | CASSLADDQETQYF
NA | NA | TRBJ1-5 | TRBV15 | TGTGCCACCAGCAGATCGTCGGGGATCTTGGATCAGCCCCAGCATTTT | CATSRSSGILDQPQHF
NA | NA | TRBJ1-1 | TRBV4-1 | TGCGCCAGCAGCCAAGTTATTCTCGGGGCCACTGAAGCTTTCTTT | CASSQVILGATEAFF
NA | NA | TRBJ2-7 | TRBV10-3 | TGTGCCATCCCCCAGGTAAGAATACCTTACGAGCAGTACTTC | CAIPQVRIPYEQYF
NA | NA | TRBJ1-1 | TRBV30 | TGTGCCTGGAGCGCAGCAGGGGAAGCTTTCTTT | CAWSAAGEAFF
NA | NA | TRBJ2-1 | TRBV5-6 | TGTGCCAGCAGCCAATCGATGGAGCAGTTCTTC | CASSQSMEQFF
NA | NA | TRBJ2-7 | TRBV25-1 | TGTGCCAGCAGTGAAGCCGGGGACGGCTACTACGAGCAGTACTTC | CASSEAGDGYYEQYF
NA | NA | TRBJ1-5 | TRBV28 | TGTGCCAGCAGGAATAGCCGGGACAGCAATCAGCCCCAGCATTTT | CASRNSRDSNQPQHF
NA | NA | TRBJ2-7 | TRBV11-2 | TGTGCCAGCAGCGCCCGAGTAATCGGACTCTCATCTGACGAGCAGTACTTC | CASSARVIGLSSDEQYF
NA | NA | TRBJ1-5 | TRBV6-1 | TGTGCCAGCAGTGACGAGTACCTAACCCAGCCCCAGCATTTT | CASSDEYLTQPQHF
NA | TRBD1 | TRBJ2-2 | TRBV2 | TGTGCCAGCAGTTTGGGACAGGGGAACACCGGGGAGCTGTTTTTT | CASSLGQGNTGELFF
NA | NA | TRBJ2-3 | TRBV4-1 | TGCGCCAGCTCGTTATCCCTCGGAACAGGACTCACAGATACGCAGTATTTT | CASSLSLGTGLTDTQYF
NA | TRBD1 | TRBJ2-7 | TRBV15 | TGTGCCACCAGCAGAGCTACAGGGGTCGAGCAGTACTTC | CATSRATGVEQYF
NA | NA | TRBJ1-4 | TRBV29-1 | TGCAGCGTTGAACAAGGGAGGGCAACTAATGAAAAACTGTTTTTT | CSVEQGRATNEKLFF
NA | NA | TRBJ2-1 | TRBV7-9 | TGTGCCAGCAGCTTAGGAGGTCAGTTCTACAATGAGCAGTTCTTC | CASSLGGQFYNEQFF
NA | NA | TRBJ2-3 | TRBV5-1 | TGCGCCAGCAGCTTGCTCTCAGATACGCAGTATTTT | CASSLLSDTQYF
NA | NA | TRBJ2-2 | TRBV5-1 | TGCGCCAGCAGCTTTTTTTCGAACACCGGGGAGCTGTTTTTT | CASSFFSNTGELFF
NA | TRBD1 | TRBJ2-7 | TRBV2 | TGTGCCAGCATCGGGACAGGGGAAACCTCCTACGAGCAGTACTTC | CASIGTGETSYEQYF
NA | TRBD2 | TRBJ2-2 | TRBV19 | TGTGCCAGTAGTAGACTAGCGGGGGAACTCAACGGGGAGCTGTTTTTT | CASSRLAGELNGELFF
NA | NA | TRBJ1-5 | TRBV21-1 | TGTGCCAGCAGCAAACACAGGTCTAGGGATCAGCCCCAGCATTTT | CASSKHRSRDQPQHF
NA | NA | TRBJ2-1 | TRBV7-2 | TGTGCCAGCAGCATATACAATGAGCAGTTCTTC | CASSIYNEQFF
NA | NA | TRBJ1-1 | TRBV4-1 | TGCGCCAGCAGCCAGGCCAGGTGGACTGAAGCTTTCTTT | CASSQARWTEAFF
NA | NA | TRBJ2-7 | TRBV7-2 | TGTGCCAGCAGCTTAGATGTAGCGGCCCACGAGCAGTACTTC | CASSLDVAAHEQYF
NA | TRBD1 | TRBJ2-7 | TRBV5-6 | TGTGCCAGCAGCCCCGGACAGGGGGAATACGAGCAGTACTTC | CASSPGQGEYEQYF
NA | TRBD1 | TRBJ2-5 | TRBV15 | TGTGCCACCAGCCGAACTCGACAGGGTGGAGAGACCCAGTACTTC | CATSRTRQGGETQYF
NA | TRBD1 | TRBJ2-7 | TRBV9 | TGTGCCAGCAGCGAGGGACAGGTTTCCTACGAGCAGTACTTC | CASSEGQVSYEQYF
NA | NA | TRBJ2-3 | TRBV10-2 | TGCGCCAGCAGTGATTTGTGGTCGGGGGGCCCAAATACGCAGTATTTT | CASSDLWSGGPNTQYF
NA | NA | TRBJ2-2 | TRBV15 | TGTGCCACCAAACCCTGGACGGCGAACACCGGGGAGCTGTTTTTT | CATKPWTANTGELFF
NA | NA | TRBJ1-1 | TRBV2 | TGTGCCAGCAGTGAGCCCCAGGGCGCCGGGAACACTGAAGCTTTCTTT | CASSEPQGAGNTEAFF
NA | NA | TRBJ1-6 | TRBV5-6 | TGTGCCAGCAGCCCTGGAGGGAATTCACCCCTCCACTTT | CASSPGGNSPLHF